The T cell receptor beta chain under discussion was sequenced for a study of Ad26.COV2.S vaccination and SARS-CoV-2 variants. In the study overall: Of the COV1001 trial arms, the Ad26.COV2.S arm included the donor. Participants got Ad26.COV2.S intramuscularly, once or twice 56 days apart.

The CDR3 runs 12 residues. Trimming shortened V by 5 bases and J by 0 bases, and 4 bases separated the two germline ends. CDR1 is KGHSH and CDR2 is LQKENI in the germline V gene. This sample's treatment: some 20 received Ad26.COV2.S at low or high dose, single or two shots; about 5 received placebo; per-sample allocation not given. Each sample was drawn 63 days after the first injection (of vaccine or placebo). Participants' vaccine, an Ad26 vector, delivered Wuhan-strain SARS-CoV-2 spike. TCRdb's copy holds only in-frame clones and misses some; the assay was immunoSEQ multiplex PCR. The sample includes 450,000 to 550,000 clones, 70% to 90% of them seen just once. Remarks on this clone: Its antigen is not known.

Whole-study results and caveats: Analyses of TCR breadth and depth may have underestimated total T cell responses.

The chain carries TRBV18 and TRBJ1-1; no firm D call. Sequenced material: peripheral blood, taken in a trial of Ad26.COV2.S vaccine versus placebo. The clonotype comes from a person between 18 and 65 years old who received the Ad26.COV2.S COVID-19 vaccine or a placebo. In DNA, the CDR3 is TGTGCCAGCTCAAATTTGAACACTGAAGCTTTCTTT. It encodes CASSNLNTEAFF.